This T cell receptor (beta chain) came from a study of shared clonotypes between healthy human individuals. Study-level background: Donors were a couple of women and three men aged 18 to 49. Points from the study as a whole: Generally, naive subsets came out with larger estimated richness than memory subsets. What limited the represented genetic and exposure-history diversity was the small number of donors.

TCRdb's table, derived via immunoSEQ multiplex PCR, lists solely in-frame clones and lacks some. The table has 600,000 to 750,000 clones, around 91% seen once. The V gene end was trimmed by 4 bases and the J gene end by 3 bases; junction bases not matched to a gene: 6. In germline, CDR1 is SGHRS, CDR2 YFSETQ. The CDR3 is made up of 14 amino acids. Concerning this clone itself: The antigen is unknown.

The chain links TRBV5-1 to TRBJ2-7; 8 bases agree with TRBD2. Sequenced input: memory CD8+ T cells from PBMCs. The sample's subset: CD45RO+ cells pooled with CCR7-negative TemRA cells. The receptor was derived from a man aged 18-30 years in good health. Some clones in this sample may be carry-over from other donors' samples. In DNA, the CDR3 is TGCGCCAGCAGCGCAGCGGGGGAAAACTACGAGCAGTACTTC. Translated: CASSAAGENYEQYF.